One sample yielded the 13 T cell receptor beta chains listed below, sequenced in a study of identical twins. TCRdb recomputed calls from the 5' RACE reads with MiXCR, one row per CDR3 protein. The sample consists of approximately 260,000 distinct CDR3 sequences, over 11% of them appearing once. Sequenced sample: memory (CD45RO+) T cells sorted from blood. Source of these receptors: a woman under 30 in good health.

This clonotype was seen a few times. The rearrangement links TRBV6-2 or TRBV6-3 to TRBJ2-2; D is undetermined. Germline CDR1 and CDR2: MNHEY and SVGEGT. The CDR3 extends over 11 amino acids. Trimming removed 5 bases from V and 9 bases from J, with 7 bases in between. The CDR3 here is CASSQIRELFF. The CDR3 region has the DNA TGTGCCAGCAGTCAGATCCGGGAGCTGTTTTTT.

This clonotype was seen only a few times. V is TRBV11-3 and J is TRBJ2-7, with D possibly being TRBD1 (6 bases). Trimming took 6 bases from V and 3 from J, leaving 9 bases between them. This CDR3 region has 12 residues. The germline V gene has CDR1 SGHNT and CDR2 YENEEA. CDR3 amino acids: CASRGASYEQYF. In nucleotides, the CDR3 is TGTGCCAGCAGGGGGGCCAGCTACGAGCAGTACTTC.

This clonotype was seen more than once but under ten times. The CDR3 protein is CASSQDIQGALHF. The CDR3 DNA is TGTGCCAGCAGCCAAGATATACAGGGAGCCCTCCACTTT. The rearrangement uses TRBV3-1 and TRBJ1-6; D is possibly TRBD1 (6 bases). The CDR3 consists of 13 residues. V lost 0 bases and J lost 14, with 11 bases in between. CDR1 and CDR2 (germline): LGHDT, YNNKEL (reference sequence).

There are a few counts of this clonotype. This chain connects TRBV7-9 to TRBJ2-2, with D unclear. Germline-derived CDR1 and CDR2 are SEHNR and FQNEAQ (reference sequence). There are 14 residues in the CDR3. Trimming cost V 4 bases and J 4 bases, with 10 bases left between them. CDR3 sequence reads: CASSYDSLTGELFF. The CDR3 bases are TGTGCCAGCAGCTACGACTCCCTCACCGGGGAGCTGTTTTTT.

The gene calls are TRBV7-2 and TRBJ2-7; 11 bases agree with TRBD2. The germline gives CDR1 SGHTA, CDR2 FQGNSA. Trimming took 2 bases from V and 7 from J; bases not matched to a gene: 7. The CDR3 has 15 residues. For the CDR3, the DNA is TGTGCCAGCAGCTTAACTAGCGGGAGCATTTTAGAGCAGTACTTC. This codes for CASSLTSGSILEQYF.

This clonotype occurred a few times. The chain links TRBV20-1 to TRBJ2-1; 9 nucleotides match TRBD2. Germline V gene lookup returns CDR1 DFQATT and CDR2 SNEGSKA (reference sequence). The V and J ends lost 6 bases and 2 bases, in that order; junction bases with no gene match: 5. This CDR3 is built from 14 residues. CDR3 residues: CSAPSGGPYNEQFF. DNA for the CDR3: TGCAGTGCACCAAGCGGGGGGCCCTACAATGAGCAGTTCTTC.

The chain recombines TRBV29-1 with TRBJ2-5, with TRBD2 matching over 10 bases. V was clipped by 6 bases and J by 3 bases; unmatched bases: 1. There are 12 residues in the CDR3. Germline CDR1 SQVTM, CDR2 ANQGSEA. The CDR3 loop reads CSVLAGEETQYF. In DNA, the CDR3 is TGCAGCGTCCTAGCGGGGGAAGAGACCCAGTACTTC.

In DNA, the CDR3 is TGTGCCATCAAAGCCCCGGGAGGGAGCGGTGAGCAGTTCTTC. Protein: CAIKAPGGSGEQFF. The chain uses TRBV6-1 and TRBJ2-1, with 8 bases matching TRBD2. J lost 9 bases, V lost 10 bases, and 14 bases had no gene match. The CDR3 has 14 amino acids. Germline CDR1 is MNHNS and CDR2 is SASEGT.

V and J are TRBV6-6 and TRBJ2-7; weak D call: TRBD2 (6 bases). The CDR3 runs 13 residues. Between the trimmed V and J ends, which lost 5 bases and 1 base, there was a span of 9 bases. Germline V gene sequence: CDR1 MNHNY, CDR2 SVGAGI (reference sequence). The CDR3 DNA reads TGTGCCAGCAGTAAGGGACTTTCCTACGAGCAGTACTTC. It is translated as CASSKGLSYEQYF.

J is TRBJ2-3 and V is TRBV6-5, with 7 bases aligning to TRBD2. J was trimmed by 9 bases and V by 4 bases; bases with no gene match: 4. Germline assignment: CDR1 MNHEY and CDR2 SVGAGI. The CDR3 sequence is 12 residues long. The CDR3 nucleotides are TGTGCCAGCAGTTCCCAGGGAGGGACGCAGTATTTT. Encoded protein: CASSSQGGTQYF.

Ten or more counts support this clonotype. V gene TRBV12-3 or TRBV12-4 combines with J gene TRBJ2-5; D is ambiguous. Trimming cost V 0 bases and J 1 base, with 6 bases left between them. The CDR3 is 14 residues long. The CDR3 region is CASSLALGQETQYF. CDR3 coding DNA: TGTGCCAGCAGTTTAGCCCTGGGCCAAGAGACCCAGTACTTC.

This clonotype was detected only a few times. The CDR3 DNA sequence: TGTGCCAGCAGCTTACCGGGTAATGGCTACACCTTC. Its translation is CASSLPGNGYTF. This rearrangement joins TRBV7-2 to TRBJ1-2; no reliable D call. Germline values: CDR1 SGHTA, CDR2 FQGNSA. The CDR3 extends over 12 amino acids. The V gene lost 2 bases and the J gene lost 6 bases, with 7 bases spanning the gap.

This clonotype was counted between two and nine times. The rearrangement joins TRBV14 to TRBJ2-2; TRBD1 matches at 9 bases. The CDR3 totals 15 residues. Germline CDR1 is SGHDN and CDR2 is FVKESK. Trimming removed 6 bases from V and 9 bases from J; junction bases left unmatched: 11. The CDR3 loop reads CASSSYGTGRRELFF. CDR3 sequence (DNA): TGTGCCAGCAGTTCGTACGGGACAGGGCGCAGGGAGCTGTTTTTT. The whole variable domain, filled in from reference TRBV14 and TRBJ2-2, reads EAGVTQFPSHSVIEKGQTVTLRCDPISGHDNLYWYRRVMGKEIKFLLHFVKESKQDESGMPNNRFLAERTGGTYSTLKVQPAELEDSGVYFCASSSYGTGRRELFFGEGSRLTVL.